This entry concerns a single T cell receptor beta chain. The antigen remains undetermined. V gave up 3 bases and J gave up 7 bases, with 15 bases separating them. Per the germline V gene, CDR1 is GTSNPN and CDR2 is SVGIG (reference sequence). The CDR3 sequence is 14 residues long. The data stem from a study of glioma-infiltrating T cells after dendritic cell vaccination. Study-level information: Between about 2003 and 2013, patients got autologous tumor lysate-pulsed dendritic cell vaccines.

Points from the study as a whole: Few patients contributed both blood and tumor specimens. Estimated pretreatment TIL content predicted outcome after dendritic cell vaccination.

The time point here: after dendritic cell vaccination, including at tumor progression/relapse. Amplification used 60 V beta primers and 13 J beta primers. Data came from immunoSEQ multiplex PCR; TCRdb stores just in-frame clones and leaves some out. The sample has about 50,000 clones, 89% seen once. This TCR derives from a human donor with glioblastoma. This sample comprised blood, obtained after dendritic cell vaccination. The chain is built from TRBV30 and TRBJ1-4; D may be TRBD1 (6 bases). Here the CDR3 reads CAWRPTGWSEKLFF. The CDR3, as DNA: TGTGCCTGGAGGCCTACAGGGTGGTCTGAAAAACTGTTTTTT.